The T cell receptor beta chain under discussion was sequenced for a study of blood T cell repertoires in COVID-19. This CDR3 is 16 amino acids long. Trimming left V 4 bases short and J 5 bases short, with 19 bases between. Per the germline V gene, CDR1 is SGHRS and CDR2 is YFSETQ. Here immunoSEQ multiplex PCR was the method, and the copy in TCRdb shows in-frame clones only, minus some. The profile shows 200,000 to 250,000 clones, approximately 78% of them singletons. In this sample, this clone turned up once. The receptor's source is a woman between 40 and 55 years old with acute or convalescent COVID-19. V usage is TRBV5-1 and J usage is TRBJ1-3; weak D call: TRBD1 (5 bases). The sample taken for sequencing was peripheral blood. CDR3 bases: TGCGCCAGCAGCCCATCCGGGACTCAGAGCCGAAACACCATATATTTT. It yields the protein CASSPSGTQSRNTIYF.